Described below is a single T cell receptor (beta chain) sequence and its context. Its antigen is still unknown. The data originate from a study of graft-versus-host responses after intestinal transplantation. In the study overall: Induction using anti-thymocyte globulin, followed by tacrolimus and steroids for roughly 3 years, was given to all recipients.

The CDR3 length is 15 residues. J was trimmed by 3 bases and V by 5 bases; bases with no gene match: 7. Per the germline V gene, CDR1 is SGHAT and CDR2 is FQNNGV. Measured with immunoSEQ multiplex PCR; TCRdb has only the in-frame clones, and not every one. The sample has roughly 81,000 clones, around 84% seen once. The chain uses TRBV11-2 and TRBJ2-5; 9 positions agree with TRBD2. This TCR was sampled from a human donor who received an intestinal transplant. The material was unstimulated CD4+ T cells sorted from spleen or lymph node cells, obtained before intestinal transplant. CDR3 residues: CASSPHRLAEETQYF. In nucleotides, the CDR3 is TGTGCCAGCAGCCCACACCGACTAGCGGAAGAGACCCAGTACTTC.